This TCR beta chain was recorded in a study of cytomegalovirus exposure and HLA in healthy donors. As for the study in general: Sequencing of 150 million to 200 million T cells in an earlier analysis found under 120 million unique TCR beta sequences. Findings and limits, study-wide: Reports indicate that TCR beta sequences accurately predicted the HLA-A and HLA-B alleles of most subjects.

A multiplex PCR was run with 60 Vbeta primers and 13 Jbeta primers. Sequenced by immunoSEQ multiplex PCR; TCRdb stores in-frame clones only, minus some. The sample holds about 150,000 clones, roughly four fifths seen once. Trimming shortened V by 2 bases and J by 0 bases, and 6 bases separated the two germline ends. This CDR3 contains 14 residues. Germline V gives CDR1 SGHNT, CDR2 YYREEE (reference sequence). On this clone itself: Its antigen remains unidentified.

The clonotype was recovered from a man aged 35 to 55 in good health and CMV-seronegative. Sequences were obtained from PBMCs. The rearrangement joins TRBV5-4 to TRBJ1-5; a weak D match, TRBD1 (5 bases). In DNA, the CDR3 is TGTGCCAGCAGCTTCCAGGGTAGCAATCAGCCCCAGCATTTT. Translating it yields CASSFQGSNQPQHF.